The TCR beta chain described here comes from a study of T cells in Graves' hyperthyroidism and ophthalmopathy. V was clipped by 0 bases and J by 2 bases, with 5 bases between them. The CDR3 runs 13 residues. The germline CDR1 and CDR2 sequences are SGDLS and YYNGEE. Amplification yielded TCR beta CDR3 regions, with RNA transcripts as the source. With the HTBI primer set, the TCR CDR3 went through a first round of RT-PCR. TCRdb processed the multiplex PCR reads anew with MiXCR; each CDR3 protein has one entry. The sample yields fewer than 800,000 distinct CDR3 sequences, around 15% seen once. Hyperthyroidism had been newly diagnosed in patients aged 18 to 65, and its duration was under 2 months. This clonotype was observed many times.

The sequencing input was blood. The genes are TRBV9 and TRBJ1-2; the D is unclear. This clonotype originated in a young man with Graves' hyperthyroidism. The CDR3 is CASSVDRNYGYTF. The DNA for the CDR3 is TGTGCCAGCAGCGTAGACCGCAACTATGGCTACACCTTC.